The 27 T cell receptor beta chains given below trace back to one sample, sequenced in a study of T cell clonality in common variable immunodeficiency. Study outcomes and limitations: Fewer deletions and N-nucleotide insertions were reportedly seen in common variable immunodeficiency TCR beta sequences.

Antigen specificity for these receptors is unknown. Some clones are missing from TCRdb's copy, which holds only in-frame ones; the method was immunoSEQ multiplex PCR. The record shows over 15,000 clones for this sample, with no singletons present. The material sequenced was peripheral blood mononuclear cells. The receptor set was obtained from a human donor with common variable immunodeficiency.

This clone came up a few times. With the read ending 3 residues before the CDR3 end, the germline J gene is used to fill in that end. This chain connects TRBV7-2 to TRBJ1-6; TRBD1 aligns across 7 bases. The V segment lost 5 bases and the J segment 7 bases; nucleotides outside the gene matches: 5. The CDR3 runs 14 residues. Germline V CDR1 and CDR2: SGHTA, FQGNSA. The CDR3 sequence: CASSVGTANSPLHF. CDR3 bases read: TGTGCCAGCAGCGTCGGGACAGCAAATTCACCC. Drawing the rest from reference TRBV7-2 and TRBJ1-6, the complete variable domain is GAGVSQSPSNKVTEKGKDVELRCDPISGHTALYWYRQSLGQGLEFLIYFQGNSAPDKSGLPSDRFSAERTGGSVSTLTIQRTQQEDSAVYLCASSVGTANSPLHFGNGTRLTVT.

CDR3 DNA, as far as it was read: TGTGCCAGCAGCCAAGCCCCATGGCCAACCCAGGAGACC. This encodes CASSQAPWPTQET. The whole CDR3 protein is CASSQAPWPTQETQYF. This chain links TRBV14 with TRBJ2-5; D gene ambiguous. The read falls 3 residues short of the CDR3 end, and the missing part is taken from the germline J gene. With 1 base removed from V and 5 bases from J, the gap between germline ends came to 17 bases. Per germline, CDR1 SGHDN and CDR2 FVKESK. CDR3 length: 16 residues. Looking up the rest from reference TRBV14 and TRBJ2-5 gives the full variable domain: EAGVTQFPSHSVIEKGQTVTLRCDPISGHDNLYWYRRVMGKEIKFLLHFVKESKQDESGMPNNRFLAERTGGTYSTLKVQPAELEDSGVYFCASSQAPWPTQETQYFGPGTRLLVL.

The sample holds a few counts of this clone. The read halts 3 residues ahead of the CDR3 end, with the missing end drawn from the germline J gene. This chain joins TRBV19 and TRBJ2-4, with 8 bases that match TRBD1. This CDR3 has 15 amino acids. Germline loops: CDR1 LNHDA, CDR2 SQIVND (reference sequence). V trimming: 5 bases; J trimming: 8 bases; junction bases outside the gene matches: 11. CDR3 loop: CASSDPGQARDIQYF. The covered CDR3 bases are TGTGCCAGTAGTGACCCGGGACAGGCGCGGGACATT.

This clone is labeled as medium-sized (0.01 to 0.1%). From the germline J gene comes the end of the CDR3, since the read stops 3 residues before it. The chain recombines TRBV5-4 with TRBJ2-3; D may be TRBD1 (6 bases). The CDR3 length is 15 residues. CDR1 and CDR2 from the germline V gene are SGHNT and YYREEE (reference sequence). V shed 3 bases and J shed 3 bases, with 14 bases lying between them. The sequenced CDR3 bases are TGTGCCAGCAGCTCAACCAGACAGGTAACAGATACG. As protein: CASSSTRQVTDT. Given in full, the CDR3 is CASSSTRQVTDTQYF.

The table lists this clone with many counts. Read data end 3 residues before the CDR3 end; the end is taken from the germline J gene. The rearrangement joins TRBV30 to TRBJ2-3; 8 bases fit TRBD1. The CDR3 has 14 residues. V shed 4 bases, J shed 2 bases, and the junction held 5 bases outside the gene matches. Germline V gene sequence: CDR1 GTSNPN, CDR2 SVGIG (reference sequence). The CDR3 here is CAWTPTGATDTQYF. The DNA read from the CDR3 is TGTGCCTGGACCCCGACAGGGGCCACAGATACG.

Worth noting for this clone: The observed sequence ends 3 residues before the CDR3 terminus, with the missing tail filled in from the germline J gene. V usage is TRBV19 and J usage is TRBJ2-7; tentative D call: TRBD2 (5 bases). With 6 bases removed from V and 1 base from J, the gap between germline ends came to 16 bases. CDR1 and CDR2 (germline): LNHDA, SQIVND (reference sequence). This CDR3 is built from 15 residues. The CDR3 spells CASSPIGLASYEQYF. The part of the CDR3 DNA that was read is TGTGCCAGTAGCCCCATCGGACTGGCGTCCTACGAG.

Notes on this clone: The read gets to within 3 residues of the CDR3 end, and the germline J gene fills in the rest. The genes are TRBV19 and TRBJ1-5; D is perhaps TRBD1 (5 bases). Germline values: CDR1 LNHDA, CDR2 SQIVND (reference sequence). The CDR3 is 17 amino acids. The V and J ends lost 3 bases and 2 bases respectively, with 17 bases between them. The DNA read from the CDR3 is TGTGCCAGTAGTATTCGGGGGTGGGGGAGAGGCAATCAGCCC. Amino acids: CASSIRGWGRGNQP. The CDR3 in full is CASSIRGWGRGNQPQHF.

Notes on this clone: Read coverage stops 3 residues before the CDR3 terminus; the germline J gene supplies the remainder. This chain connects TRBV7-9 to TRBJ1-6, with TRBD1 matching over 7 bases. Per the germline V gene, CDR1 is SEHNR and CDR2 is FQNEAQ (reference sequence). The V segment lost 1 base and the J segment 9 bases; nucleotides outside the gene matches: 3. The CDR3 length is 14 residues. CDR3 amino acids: CASSLGPGGSPLHF. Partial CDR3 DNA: TGTGCCAGCAGCTTAGGACCAGGGGGTTCACCC.

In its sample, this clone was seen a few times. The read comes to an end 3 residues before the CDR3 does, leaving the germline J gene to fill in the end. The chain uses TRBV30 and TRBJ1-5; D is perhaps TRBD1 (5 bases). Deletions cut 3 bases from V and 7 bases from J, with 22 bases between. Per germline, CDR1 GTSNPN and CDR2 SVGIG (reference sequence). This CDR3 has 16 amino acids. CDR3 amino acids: CAWSPRVTGAKQPQHF. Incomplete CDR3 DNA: TGTGCCTGGAGCCCAAGAGTAACAGGAGCCAAGCAGCCC.

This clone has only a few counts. The CDR3 loop reads CASSPRAQGANTGELFF. The sequenced part of the CDR3 DNA is TGTGCCAGCTCACCAAGGGCGCAGGGGGCGAACACCGGGGAG. V and J are TRBV18 and TRBJ2-2; 7 bases are a match to TRBD1. The read is 3 residues too short to cover the CDR3 end, so that end is filled in from the germline J gene. Germline V gene data show CDR1 as KGHSH and CDR2 as LQKENI. V shed 2 bases and J 0 bases; nucleotides not matched to a gene: 6. CDR3 length equals 17 residues.

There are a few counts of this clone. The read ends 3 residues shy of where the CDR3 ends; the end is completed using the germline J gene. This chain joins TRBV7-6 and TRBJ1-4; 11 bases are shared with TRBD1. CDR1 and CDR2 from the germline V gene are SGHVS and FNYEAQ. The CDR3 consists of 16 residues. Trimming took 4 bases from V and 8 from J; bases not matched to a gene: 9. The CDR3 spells CASSSWGQGGREKLFF. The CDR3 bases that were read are TGTGCCAGCAGCTCCTGGGGACAGGGGGGCAGAGAAAAA.

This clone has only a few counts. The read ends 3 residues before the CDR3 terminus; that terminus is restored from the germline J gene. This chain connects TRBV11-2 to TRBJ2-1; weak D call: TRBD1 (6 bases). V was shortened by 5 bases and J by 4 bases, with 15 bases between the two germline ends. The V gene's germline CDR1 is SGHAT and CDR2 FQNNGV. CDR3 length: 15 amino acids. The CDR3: CASSPQNRVYNEQFF. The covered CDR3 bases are TGTGCCAGCAGCCCCCAAAACAGGGTTTACAATGAG.

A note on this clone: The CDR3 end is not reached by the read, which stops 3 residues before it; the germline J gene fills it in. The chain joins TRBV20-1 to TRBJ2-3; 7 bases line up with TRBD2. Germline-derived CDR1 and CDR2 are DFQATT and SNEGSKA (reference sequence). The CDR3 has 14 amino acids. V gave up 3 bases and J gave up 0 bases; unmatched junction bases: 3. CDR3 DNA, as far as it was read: TGCAGTGCTAGGCGGGGGATCAGCACAGATACG. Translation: CSARRGISTDT. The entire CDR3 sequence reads CSARRGISTDTQYF.

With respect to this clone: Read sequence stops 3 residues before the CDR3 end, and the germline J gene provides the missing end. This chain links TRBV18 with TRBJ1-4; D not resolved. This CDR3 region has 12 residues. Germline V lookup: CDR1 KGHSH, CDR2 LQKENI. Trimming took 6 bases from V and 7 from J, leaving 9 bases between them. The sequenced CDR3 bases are TGTGCCAGCTCCGATACCGGTGAAAAA. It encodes CASSDTGEK. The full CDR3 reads CASSDTGEKLFF.

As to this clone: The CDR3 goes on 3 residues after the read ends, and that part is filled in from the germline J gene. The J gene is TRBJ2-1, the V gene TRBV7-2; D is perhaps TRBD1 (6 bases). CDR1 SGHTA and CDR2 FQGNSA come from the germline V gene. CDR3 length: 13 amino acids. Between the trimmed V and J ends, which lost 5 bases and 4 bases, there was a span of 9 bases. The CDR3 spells CASSPRGYNEQFF. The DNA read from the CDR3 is TGTGCCAGCAGCCCCAGGGGATACAATGAG.

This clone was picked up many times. CDR3 sequence reads: CASSFHLGGYNEQFF. Partial CDR3 DNA: TGTGCCAGCAGCTTCCACCTGGGGGGTTACAATGAG. This chain links TRBV7-2 with TRBJ2-1; TRBD2 is a possible D gene (6 bases). Read coverage stops 3 residues before the CDR3 terminus; the germline J gene supplies the remainder. CDR1 and CDR2 (germline): SGHTA, FQGNSA. V was trimmed by 3 bases and J by 4 bases, leaving 13 bases between them. The CDR3 extends over 15 amino acids. The whole variable domain, filled in from reference TRBV7-2 and TRBJ2-1, reads GAGVSQSPSNKVTEKGKDVELRCDPISGHTALYWYRQSLGQGLEFLIYFQGNSAPDKSGLPSDRFSAERTGGSVSTLTIQRTQQEDSAVYLCASSFHLGGYNEQFFGPGTRLTVL.

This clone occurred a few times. CDR3: CASSLSGDYGYTF. Partial CDR3 DNA: TGTGCCAGCAGCTTATCAGGGGACTATGGC. The chain joins TRBV7-9 to TRBJ1-2, with D possibly being TRBD1 (6 bases). Read data end 3 residues before the CDR3 end; the end is taken from the germline J gene. This CDR3 spans 13 amino acids. Germline CDR1 and CDR2: SEHNR and FQNEAQ (reference sequence). The germline V and J ends were trimmed by 2 bases and 3 bases, with 7 bases remaining between them.

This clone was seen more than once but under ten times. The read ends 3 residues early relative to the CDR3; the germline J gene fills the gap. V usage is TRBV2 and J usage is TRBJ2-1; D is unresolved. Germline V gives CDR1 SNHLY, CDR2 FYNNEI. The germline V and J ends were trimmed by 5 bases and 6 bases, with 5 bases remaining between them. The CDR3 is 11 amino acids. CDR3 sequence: CASSNLNEQFF. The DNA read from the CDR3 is TGTGCCAGCAGTAATCTCAATGAG. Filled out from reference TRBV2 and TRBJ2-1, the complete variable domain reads EPEVTQTPSHQVTQMGQEVILRCVPISNHLYFYWYRQILGQKVEFLVSFYNNEISEKSEIFDDQFSVERPDGSNFTLKIRSTKLEDSAMYFCASSNLNEQFFGPGTRLTVL.

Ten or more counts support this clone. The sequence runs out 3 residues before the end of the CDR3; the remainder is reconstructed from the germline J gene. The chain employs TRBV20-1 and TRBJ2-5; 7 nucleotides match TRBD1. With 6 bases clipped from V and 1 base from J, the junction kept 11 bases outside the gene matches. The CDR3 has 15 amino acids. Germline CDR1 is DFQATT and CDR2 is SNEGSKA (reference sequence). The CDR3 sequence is CSARPGQKIQETQYF. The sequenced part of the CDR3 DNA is TGCAGTGCACGTCCGGGACAGAAGATCCAAGAGACC.

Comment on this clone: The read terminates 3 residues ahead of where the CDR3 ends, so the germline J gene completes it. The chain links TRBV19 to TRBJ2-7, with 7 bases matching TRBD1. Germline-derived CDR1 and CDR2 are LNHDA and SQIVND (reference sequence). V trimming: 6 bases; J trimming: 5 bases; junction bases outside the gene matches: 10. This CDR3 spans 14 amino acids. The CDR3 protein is CASSLAGGVHEQYF. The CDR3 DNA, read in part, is TGTGCCAGTAGCCTCGCAGGGGGAGTCCACGAG.

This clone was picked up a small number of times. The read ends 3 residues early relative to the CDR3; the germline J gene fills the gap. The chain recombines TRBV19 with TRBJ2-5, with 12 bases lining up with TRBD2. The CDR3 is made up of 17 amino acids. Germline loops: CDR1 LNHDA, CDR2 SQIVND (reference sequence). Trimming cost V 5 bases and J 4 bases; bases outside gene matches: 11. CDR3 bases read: TGTGCCAGTAGTTCCGATCGGACTAGCGGGGCGCCAGAGACC. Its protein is CASSSDRTSGAPET. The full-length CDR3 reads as CASSSDRTSGAPETQYF.

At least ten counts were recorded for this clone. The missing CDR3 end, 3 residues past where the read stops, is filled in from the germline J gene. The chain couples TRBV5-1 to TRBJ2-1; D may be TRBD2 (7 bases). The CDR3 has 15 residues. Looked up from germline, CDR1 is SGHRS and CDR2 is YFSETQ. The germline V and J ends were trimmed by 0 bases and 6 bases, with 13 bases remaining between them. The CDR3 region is CASSLGRGGGNEQFF. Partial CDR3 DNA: TGCGCCAGCAGCTTGGGGCGAGGGGGGGGCAATGAG.

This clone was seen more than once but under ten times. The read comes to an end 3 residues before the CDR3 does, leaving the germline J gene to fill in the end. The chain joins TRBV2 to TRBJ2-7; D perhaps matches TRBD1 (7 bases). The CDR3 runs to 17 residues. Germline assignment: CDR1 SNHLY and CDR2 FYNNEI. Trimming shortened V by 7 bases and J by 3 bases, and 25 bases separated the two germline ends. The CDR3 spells CASTETGQGLGGYEQYF. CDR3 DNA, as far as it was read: TGTGCCAGCACGGAGACAGGGCAGGGCCTGGGAGGCTACGAG.

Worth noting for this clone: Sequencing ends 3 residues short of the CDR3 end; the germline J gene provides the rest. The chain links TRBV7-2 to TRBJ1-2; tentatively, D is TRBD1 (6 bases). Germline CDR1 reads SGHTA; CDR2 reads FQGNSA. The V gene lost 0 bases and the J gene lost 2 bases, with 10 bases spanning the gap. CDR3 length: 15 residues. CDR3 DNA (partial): TGTGCCAGCAGCTTAGCGGGCACAGGGAACTATGGC. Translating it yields CASSLAGTGNYG. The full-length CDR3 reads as CASSLAGTGNYGYTF.

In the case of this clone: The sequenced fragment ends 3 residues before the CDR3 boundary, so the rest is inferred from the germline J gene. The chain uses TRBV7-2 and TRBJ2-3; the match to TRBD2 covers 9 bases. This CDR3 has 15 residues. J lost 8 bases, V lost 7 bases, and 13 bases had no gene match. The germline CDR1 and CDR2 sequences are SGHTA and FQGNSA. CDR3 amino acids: CASIGALAGGGTQYF. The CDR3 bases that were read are TGTGCCAGCATCGGGGCCCTGGCGGGGGGGGGTACG.

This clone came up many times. The CDR3 spells CSVGDTQETQYF. The CDR3 DNA, read in part, is TGCAGCGTTGGGGACACCCAAGAGACC. V usage is TRBV29-1 and J usage is TRBJ2-5, with TRBD1 as a possible D gene (6 bases). The observed sequence ends 3 residues before the CDR3 terminus, with the missing tail filled in from the germline J gene. The V gene's germline CDR1 is SQVTM and CDR2 ANQGSEA. The V and J ends lost 4 bases and 1 base respectively, with 7 bases between them. CDR3 size: 12 residues.

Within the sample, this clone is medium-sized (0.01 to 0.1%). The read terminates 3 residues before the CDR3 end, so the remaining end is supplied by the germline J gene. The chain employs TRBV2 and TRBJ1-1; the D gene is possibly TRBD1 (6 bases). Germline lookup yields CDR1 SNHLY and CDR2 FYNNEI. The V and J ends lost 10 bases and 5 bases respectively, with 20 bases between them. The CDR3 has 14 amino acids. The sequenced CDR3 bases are TGTGCCACCGACCCTGACAGGCGGAGGACTGAA. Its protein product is CATDPDRRRTE. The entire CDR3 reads CATDPDRRRTEAFF.